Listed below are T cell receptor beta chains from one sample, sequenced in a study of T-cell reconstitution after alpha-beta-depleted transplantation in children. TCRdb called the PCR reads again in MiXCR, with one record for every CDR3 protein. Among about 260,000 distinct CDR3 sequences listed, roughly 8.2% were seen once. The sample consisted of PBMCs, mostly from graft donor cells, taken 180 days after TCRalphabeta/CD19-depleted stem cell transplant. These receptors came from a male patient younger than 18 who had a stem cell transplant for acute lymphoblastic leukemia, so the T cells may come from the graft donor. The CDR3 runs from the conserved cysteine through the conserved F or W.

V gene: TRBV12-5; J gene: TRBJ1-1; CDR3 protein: CASGLAPGSRNTEAFF
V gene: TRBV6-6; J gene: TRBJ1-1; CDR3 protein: CASSTEGNTEAFF
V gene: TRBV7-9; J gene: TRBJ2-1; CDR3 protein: CASSLARRALPGEQFF
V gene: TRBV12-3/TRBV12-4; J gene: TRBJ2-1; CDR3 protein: CASSGTGFTQFF
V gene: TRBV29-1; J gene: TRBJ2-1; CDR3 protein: CSVHSGGSYNEQFF
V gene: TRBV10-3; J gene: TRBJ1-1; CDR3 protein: CAIRRTANTEAFF
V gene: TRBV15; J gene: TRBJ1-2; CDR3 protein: CATSRDTFNYGYTF
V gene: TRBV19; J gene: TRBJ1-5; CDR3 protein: CASNLPRQGPQHF
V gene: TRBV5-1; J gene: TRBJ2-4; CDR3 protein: CASSLEVAGGLNIQYF
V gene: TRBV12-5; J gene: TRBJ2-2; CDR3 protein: CASVRGNRGRDNTGELFF
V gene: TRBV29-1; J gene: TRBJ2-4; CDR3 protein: CSAQGGSRNIQYF
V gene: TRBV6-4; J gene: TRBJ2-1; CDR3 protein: CAPWDSCNEQFF
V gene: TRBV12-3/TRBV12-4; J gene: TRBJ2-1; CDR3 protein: CASNRIYGGEQFF
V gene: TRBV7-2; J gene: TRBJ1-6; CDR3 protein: CASSLARSPLHF
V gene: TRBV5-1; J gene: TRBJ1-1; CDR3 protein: CASSIREGNTEAFF
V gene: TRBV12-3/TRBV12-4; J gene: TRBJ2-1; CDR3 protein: CASSLVRGDNEQFF
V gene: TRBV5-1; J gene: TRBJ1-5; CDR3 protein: CASSPDTGESRPQHF
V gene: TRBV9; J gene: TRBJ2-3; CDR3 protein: CASRPDTQYF
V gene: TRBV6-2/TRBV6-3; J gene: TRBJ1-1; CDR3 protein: CASSYPGQAGTEAFF
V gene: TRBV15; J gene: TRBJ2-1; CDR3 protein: CATSRERGRNEQFF
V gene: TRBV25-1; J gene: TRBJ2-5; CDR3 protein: CASTWRGRSETQYF
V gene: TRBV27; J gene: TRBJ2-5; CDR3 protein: CASSLFLGQETQYF
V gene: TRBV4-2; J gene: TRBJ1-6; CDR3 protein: CASSQEGQEHSPLHF
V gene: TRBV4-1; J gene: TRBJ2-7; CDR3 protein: CASSQVPPGVYEQYF
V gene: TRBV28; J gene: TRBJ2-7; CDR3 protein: CASSSSTESYEQYF
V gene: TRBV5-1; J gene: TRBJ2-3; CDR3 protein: CASSPGLGPDTQYF
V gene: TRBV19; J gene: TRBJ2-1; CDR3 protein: CASSIVPSSYNEQFF
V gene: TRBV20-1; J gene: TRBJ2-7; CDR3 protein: CSASPGDEQYF